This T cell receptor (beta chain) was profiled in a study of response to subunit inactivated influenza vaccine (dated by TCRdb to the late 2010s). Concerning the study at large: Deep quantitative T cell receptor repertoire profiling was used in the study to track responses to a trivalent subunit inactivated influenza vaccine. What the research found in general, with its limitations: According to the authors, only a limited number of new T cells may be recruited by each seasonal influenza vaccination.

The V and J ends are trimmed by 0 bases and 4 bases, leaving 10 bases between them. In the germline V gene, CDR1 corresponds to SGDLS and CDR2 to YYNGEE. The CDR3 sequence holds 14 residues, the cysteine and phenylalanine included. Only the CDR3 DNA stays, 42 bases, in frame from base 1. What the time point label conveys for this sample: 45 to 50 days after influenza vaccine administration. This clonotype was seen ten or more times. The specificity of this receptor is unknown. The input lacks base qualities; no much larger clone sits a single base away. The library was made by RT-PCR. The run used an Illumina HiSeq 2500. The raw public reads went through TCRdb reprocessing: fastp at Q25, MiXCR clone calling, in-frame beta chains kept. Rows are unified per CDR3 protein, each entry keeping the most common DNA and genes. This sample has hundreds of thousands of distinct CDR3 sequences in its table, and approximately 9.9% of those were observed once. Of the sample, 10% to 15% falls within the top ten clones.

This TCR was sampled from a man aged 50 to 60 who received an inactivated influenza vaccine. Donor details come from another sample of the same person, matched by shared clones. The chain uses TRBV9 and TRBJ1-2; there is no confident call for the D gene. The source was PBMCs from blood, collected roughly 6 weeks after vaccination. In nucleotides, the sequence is TGTGCCAGCAGCGTAGATTCAAGTAGCTATGGCTACACCTTC. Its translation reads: CASSVDSSSYGYTF.